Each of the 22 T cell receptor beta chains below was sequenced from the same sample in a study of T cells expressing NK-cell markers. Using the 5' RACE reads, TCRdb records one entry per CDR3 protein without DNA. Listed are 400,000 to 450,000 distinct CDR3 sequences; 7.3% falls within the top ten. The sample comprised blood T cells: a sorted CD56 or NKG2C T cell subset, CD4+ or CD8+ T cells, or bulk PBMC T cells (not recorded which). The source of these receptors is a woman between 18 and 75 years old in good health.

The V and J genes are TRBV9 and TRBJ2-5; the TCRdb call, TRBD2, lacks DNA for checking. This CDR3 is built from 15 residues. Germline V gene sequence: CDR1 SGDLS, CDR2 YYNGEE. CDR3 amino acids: CASSVEGLPGGTQYF.

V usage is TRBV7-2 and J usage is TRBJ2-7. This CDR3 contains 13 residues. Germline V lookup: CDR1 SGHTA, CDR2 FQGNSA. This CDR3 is CASSLVLGGEQYF.

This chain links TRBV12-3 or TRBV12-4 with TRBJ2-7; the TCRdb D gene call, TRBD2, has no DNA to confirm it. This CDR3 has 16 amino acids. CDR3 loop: CASSKGRREAGYEQYF.

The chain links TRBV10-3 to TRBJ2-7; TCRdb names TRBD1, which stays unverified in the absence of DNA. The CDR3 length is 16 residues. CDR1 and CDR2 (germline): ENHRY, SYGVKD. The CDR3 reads CAISGRLTGGGYEQYF.

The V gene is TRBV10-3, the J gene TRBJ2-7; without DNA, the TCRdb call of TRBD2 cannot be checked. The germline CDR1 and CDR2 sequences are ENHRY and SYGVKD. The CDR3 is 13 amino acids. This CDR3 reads CAISERLSGEQYF.

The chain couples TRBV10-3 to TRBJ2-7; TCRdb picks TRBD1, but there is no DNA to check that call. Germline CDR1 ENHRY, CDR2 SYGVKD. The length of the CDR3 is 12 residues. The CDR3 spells CAISGQGLPQYF.

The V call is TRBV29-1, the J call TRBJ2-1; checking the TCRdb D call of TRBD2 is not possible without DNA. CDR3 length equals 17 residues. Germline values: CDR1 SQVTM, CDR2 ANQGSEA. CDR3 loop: CSVEQLAGGYQYNEQFF.

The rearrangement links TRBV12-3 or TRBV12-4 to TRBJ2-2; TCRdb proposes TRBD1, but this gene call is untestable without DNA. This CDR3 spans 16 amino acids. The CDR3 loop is CASSGGRVGFTGELFF.

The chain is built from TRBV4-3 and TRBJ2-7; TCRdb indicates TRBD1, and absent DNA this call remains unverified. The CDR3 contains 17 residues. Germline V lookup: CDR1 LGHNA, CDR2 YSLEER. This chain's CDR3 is CASSQYLSGQGAYEQYF.

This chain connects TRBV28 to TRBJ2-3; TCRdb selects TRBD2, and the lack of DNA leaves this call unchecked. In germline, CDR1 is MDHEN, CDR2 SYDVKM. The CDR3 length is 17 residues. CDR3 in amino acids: CASSLIRRAGGGDTQYF.

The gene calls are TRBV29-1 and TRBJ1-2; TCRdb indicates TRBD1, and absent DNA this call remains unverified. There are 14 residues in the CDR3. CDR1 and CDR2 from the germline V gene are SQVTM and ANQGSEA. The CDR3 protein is CSVVGLINNYGYTF.

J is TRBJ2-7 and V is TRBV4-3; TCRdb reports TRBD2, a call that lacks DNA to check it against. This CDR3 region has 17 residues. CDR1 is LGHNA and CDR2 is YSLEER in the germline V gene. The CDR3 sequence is CASSQSQGLRRAYEQYF.

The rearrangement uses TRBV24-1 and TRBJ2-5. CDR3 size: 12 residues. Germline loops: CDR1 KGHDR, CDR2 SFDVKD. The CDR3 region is CATSRNQETQYF.

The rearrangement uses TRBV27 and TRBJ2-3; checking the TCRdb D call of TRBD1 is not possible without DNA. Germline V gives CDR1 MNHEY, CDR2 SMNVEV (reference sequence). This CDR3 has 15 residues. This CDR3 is CASSLYGQSTDTQYF.

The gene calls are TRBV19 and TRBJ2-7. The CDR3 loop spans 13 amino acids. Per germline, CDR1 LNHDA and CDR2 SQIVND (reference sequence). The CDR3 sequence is CASTSSGSYEQYF.

The CDR3 protein is CSGLAGVTGELFF. The rearrangement uses TRBV20-1 and TRBJ2-2; the D gene TCRdb calls, TRBD2, cannot be checked with no DNA. Looked up from germline, CDR1 is DFQATT and CDR2 is SNEGSKA (reference sequence). The CDR3 extends over 13 amino acids.

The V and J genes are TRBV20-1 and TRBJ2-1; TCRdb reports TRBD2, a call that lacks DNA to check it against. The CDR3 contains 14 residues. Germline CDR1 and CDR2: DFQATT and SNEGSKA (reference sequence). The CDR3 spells CSASVSGRANEQFF.

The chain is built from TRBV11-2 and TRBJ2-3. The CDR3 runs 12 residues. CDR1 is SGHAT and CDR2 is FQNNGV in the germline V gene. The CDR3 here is CASSIDRDTQYF.

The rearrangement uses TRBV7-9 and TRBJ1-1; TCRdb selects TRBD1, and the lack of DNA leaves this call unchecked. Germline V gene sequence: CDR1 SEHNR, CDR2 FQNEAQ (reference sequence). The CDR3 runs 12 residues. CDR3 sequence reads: CASSSQGTEAFF.

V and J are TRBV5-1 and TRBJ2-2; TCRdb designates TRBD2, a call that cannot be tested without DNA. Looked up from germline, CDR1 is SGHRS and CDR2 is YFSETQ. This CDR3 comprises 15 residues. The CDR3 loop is CASSLETINTGELFF.

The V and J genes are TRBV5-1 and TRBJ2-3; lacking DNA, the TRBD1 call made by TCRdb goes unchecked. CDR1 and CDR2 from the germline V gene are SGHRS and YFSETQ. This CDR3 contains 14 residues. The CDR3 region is CASRDVTGTDTQYF.

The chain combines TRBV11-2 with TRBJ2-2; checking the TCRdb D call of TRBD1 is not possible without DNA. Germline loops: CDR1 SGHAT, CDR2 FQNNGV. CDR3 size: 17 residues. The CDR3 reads CASSFGLGHDHTGELFF.